This T cell receptor beta chain was sequenced during a study of CD8 T cells in ankylosing spondylitis. Findings and caveats of the study: Disease-linked clones were found to be CD8+ and relatively rare in peripheral blood.

Concerning this clonotype itself: What it binds is unknown.

The CDR3 spans 14 residues. Germline CDR1 SGHTA, CDR2 FQGNSA. Losses at the gene ends were 11 bases for V and 10 bases for J; bases not matched to a gene: 11. TCRdb reprocessed the 5' RACE reads with MiXCR, giving one entry per CDR3 protein. The data contain more than 100,000 distinct CDR3 sequences, over 9.5% of them singletons. Sequencing used blood, either unsorted or a sorted T cell fraction (not recorded which). The TCR was taken from a female donor with ankylosing spondylitis or in good health (not recorded which). The rearrangement links TRBV7-2 to TRBJ2-1, with 13 bases lining up with TRBD2. CDR3 protein: CASAGTSGIREQFF. Written as DNA, the CDR3 is TGTGCCTCGGCTGGGACTAGCGGGATTCGAGAGCAGTTCTTC.